This record concerns one TCR beta chain sequence. The treatment: preoperative locoregional IRX-2 cytokine immunotherapy. Patients received preoperative, locoregional IRX-2 cytokine immunotherapy in a phase Ib study. These data are taken from a study of preoperative IRX-2 immunotherapy in early breast cancer. Using immunoSEQ multiplex PCR, the repertoire was profiled, and TCRdb retains in-frame clones only, with some absent. The table records 34,000 or so clones, around four fifths of them present only once. Germline V gene data show CDR1 as KGHSH and CDR2 as LQKENI. V was clipped by 2 bases and J by 5 bases, with 16 bases between them. This CDR3 region has 16 residues.

The TCR sequence derives from a human donor with breast cancer. The source material was lymph node tissue, sampled from a patient treated with IRX-2 immunotherapy. The chain employs TRBV18 and TRBJ1-5; D possibly corresponds to TRBD1 (5 bases). In DNA form, the CDR3 reads TGTGCCAGCTCACCATTAGCAGGGTGGGGAGATCAGCCCCAGCATTTT. It translates to CASSPLAGWGDQPQHF.